This T cell receptor beta chain was identified during a study of T cells in localized non-small cell lung cancer. The study's findings and limits: Appearing in adjacent lung were a median roughly 60 of the top 100 tumor clones. Because researchers sequenced only one region of the tumor, heterogeneity is still possible.

The germline V gene has CDR1 MNHEY and CDR2 SMNVEV (reference sequence). V lost 7 bases to trimming and J lost 2 bases, with 9 bases between them. The CDR3 contains 13 residues. This table comes from immunoSEQ multiplex PCR, and its TCRdb copy is limited to in-frame clones, with some not included. The sample carries fewer than 20,000 clones, 89% recorded once. The table lists this clone with a count of one. Its antigen is not identified. The clonotype was recovered from a man between 40 and 70 years old with stage I lung adenocarcinoma. The source was peripheral blood, collected before any cancer treatment. The chain uses TRBV27 and TRBJ2-1; D gene uncertain. CDR3 sequence reads: CASIGVAYNEQFF. The CDR3 nucleotides are TGTGCCAGCATTGGGGTAGCCTACAATGAGCAGTTCTTC.